The rows below give T cell receptor beta chains drawn from one sample of a study of blood T cell repertoires in COVID-19. Measured with immunoSEQ multiplex PCR; TCRdb has only the in-frame clones, and not every one. The data show fewer than 400,000 clones, roughly nine tenths seen once. The specimen sequenced was peripheral blood. Source of these receptors: a young woman with COVID-19, enrolled during active disease. Both conserved end residues are part of each CDR3. D genes are given only for firm matches. Rows may omit the clone size; those that give it use once, few, many or a size class.

clone size	D gene	J gene	V gene	CDR3 protein	CDR3 DNA
-	-	TRBJ1-1	TRBV4-3	CASSQETATEAFF	TGCGCCAGCAGCCAAGAAACAGCCACTGAAGCTTTCTTT
-	-	TRBJ2-3	TRBV6-5	CASSFAGGTDTQYF	TGTGCCAGCAGCTTCGCAGGGGGCACAGATACGCAGTATTTT
-	-	TRBJ1-1	TRBV11-3	CASRGGTEAFF	TGTGCCAGCAGGGGAGGCACTGAAGCTTTCTTT
-	-	TRBJ1-5	TRBV5-5	CASSPGLNSNQPQHF	TGTGCCAGCAGCCCGGGACTCAATAGCAATCAGCCCCAGCATTTT
-	TRBD1	TRBJ2-3	TRBV2	CASSAQGQGITDTQYF	TGTGCCAGCAGTGCTCAGGGACAGGGGATCACAGATACGCAGTATTTT
-	-	TRBJ1-1	TRBV5-5	CASSLTGSDTEAFF	TGTGCCAGCAGCCTAACAGGGTCCGACACTGAAGCTTTCTTT
-	TRBD1	TRBJ1-3	TRBV27	CASSTWTGESGNTIYF	TGTGCCAGCAGTACTTGGACAGGGGAGTCTGGAAACACCATATATTTT
-	-	TRBJ2-5	TRBV7-2	CASSLAIGGRETQYF	TGTGCCAGCAGCTTAGCGATCGGGGGGCGGGAGACCCAGTACTTC
-	TRBD1	TRBJ1-2	TRBV15	CATSRGGTGDYGYTF	TGTGCCACCAGCAGAGGAGGGACAGGGGACTATGGCTACACCTTC
medium-sized	-	TRBJ1-5	TRBV4-2	CASSQDQEGQPQHF	TGTGCCAGCAGCCAAGATCAGGAGGGACAGCCCCAGCATTTT
-	-	TRBJ1-1	TRBV29-1	CSVEGRGLHMNTEAFF	TGCAGCGTTGAAGGTAGGGGGTTACACATGAACACTGAAGCTTTCTTT
-	TRBD2	TRBJ2-7	TRBV5-1	CASSWASGGANEQYF	TGCGCCAGCAGCTGGGCTAGCGGGGGGGCAAACGAGCAGTACTTC
-	TRBD1	TRBJ1-2	TRBV5-4	CASSSPGTGAVDGYTF	TGTGCCAGCAGCTCCCCCGGGACAGGTGCCGTTGATGGCTACACCTTC
-	-	TRBJ1-1	TRBV7-2	CASSANPGEATEAFF	TGTGCCAGCAGCGCCAATCCCGGTGAGGCCACTGAAGCTTTCTTT
once	-	TRBJ2-1	TRBV9	CASSTLTPGYSGDEQFF	TGTGCCAGCAGCACACTTACTCCGGGCTATTCGGGAGATGAGCAGTTCTTC
-	-	TRBJ2-1	TRBV5-8	CASSLAPGEQFF	TGTGCCAGCAGCTTGGCCCCGGGTGAGCAGTTCTTC
-	-	TRBJ1-2	TRBV9	CASSVMMAGGYTF	TGTGCCAGCAGCGTAATGATGGCGGGCGGCTACACCTTC
-	TRBD1	TRBJ1-1	TRBV19	CASSERQGRDSTEAFF	TGTGCCAGTAGTGAACGACAGGGGAGGGACAGCACTGAAGCTTTCTTT
-	-	TRBJ1-1	TRBV6-5	CASSSSAEAFF	TGTGCCAGCAGTAGCTCGGCTGAAGCTTTCTTT
-	TRBD1	TRBJ2-5	TRBV27	CASSSGTGLTTETQYF	TGTGCCAGCAGTTCCGGGACAGGGTTAACTACGGAGACCCAGTACTTC
-	-	TRBJ2-5	TRBV7-2	CASSLGGREAETQYF	TGTGCCAGCAGCTTAGGGGGCAGGGAAGCGGAGACCCAGTACTTC
-	-	TRBJ2-5	TRBV6-5	CASSPGLGIETQYF	TGTGCCAGCAGCCCGGGACTTGGGATAGAGACCCAGTACTTC
-	-	TRBJ2-3	TRBV11-2	CASSLVSGGLTDTQYF	TGTGCCAGCAGCTTAGTATCCGGGGGACTCACAGATACGCAGTATTTT
-	-	TRBJ1-2	TRBV5-1	CASSFDRIHQVNYGYTF	TGCGCCAGCAGCTTTGACAGAATCCACCAGGTTAACTATGGCTACACCTTC
-	TRBD2	TRBJ2-5	TRBV7-2	CASSSSGGPGETQYF	TGTGCCAGCAGCTCTAGCGGGGGGCCGGGAGAGACCCAGTACTTC
-	-	TRBJ1-1	TRBV6-5	CATYKGGGPNTEAFF	TGTGCCACATACAAGGGAGGGGGACCGAACACTGAAGCTTTCTTT
-	TRBD1	TRBJ1-5	TRBV18	CASSATDRARDQPQHF	TGTGCCAGCTCAGCTACCGACAGGGCGCGGGATCAGCCCCAGCATTTT
-	TRBD2	TRBJ2-1	TRBV19	CASSMFLAGSYEQFF	TGTGCCAGTAGTATGTTTTTAGCGGGATCCTATGAGCAGTTCTTC
-	TRBD1	TRBJ1-2	TRBV7-9	CASSPTGGNGYTF	TGTGCCAGCAGTCCTACAGGGGGGAATGGCTACACCTTC
-	-	TRBJ2-5	TRBV7-2	CASSLAGGRETQYF	TGTGCCAGCAGCTTAGCGGGGGGGCGGGAGACCCAGTACTTC
once	-	TRBJ2-3	TRBV28	CASSDGGRIDTQYF	TGTGCCAGCAGTGACGGGGGGCGGATAGATACGCAGTATTTT
-	-	TRBJ1-2	TRBV6-6	CASSYDSVRVYGYTF	TGTGCCAGCAGTTATGATTCAGTTCGGGTCTATGGCTACACCTTC
-	-	TRBJ1-2	TRBV18	CASSPEGDGYTF	TGTGCCAGCTCACCCGAAGGGGATGGCTACACCTTC
-	TRBD2	TRBJ2-3	TRBV4-1	CASSQAFLAEDTQYF	TGCGCCAGCAGCCAAGCCTTCCTAGCGGAGGATACGCAGTATTTT
-	-	TRBJ1-1	TRBV2	CASSSRGGHTEAFF	TGTGCCAGCAGTAGCAGGGGTGGTCACACTGAAGCTTTCTTT
-	TRBD1	TRBJ1-1	TRBV9	CASSVGQVTNTEAFF	TGTGCCAGCAGCGTGGGACAGGTCACGAACACTGAAGCTTTCTTT
-	-	TRBJ1-1	TRBV12-3/TRBV12-4	CASSLVRGAKAFF	TGTGCCAGCAGTTTAGTTCGGGGGGCGAAAGCTTTCTTT
-	TRBD1	TRBJ1-1	TRBV28	CASSLRQGIGVEAFF	TGTGCCAGCAGTTTGAGACAGGGTATCGGGGTTGAAGCTTTCTTT